This TCR beta chain came from a study of cytomegalovirus exposure and HLA in healthy donors. As concerns this clone: Its target is not known.

Per the germline V gene, CDR1 is MNHEY and CDR2 is SVGAGI. V was trimmed by 2 bases and J by 9 bases, leaving 14 bases between them. The CDR3 runs 14 residues. PCR used 60 Vbeta primers and 13 Jbeta primers. Libraries were prepared by immunoSEQ multiplex PCR; TCRdb keeps only in-frame clonotypes and omits some of them. In the table there are 200,000 to 250,000 clones, almost 80% of which are singletons. Notes on the study in general: V segments that were indistinguishable, TRBV6-2 and TRBV6-3 among them, were omitted from analysis. A missense variant in DCLRE1C was later tied to TCR beta V- and J-gene trimming.

This chain connects TRBV6-5 to TRBJ2-1; D might be TRBD2 (6 bases). The material sequenced was PBMCs. The origin of this receptor is a male donor in good health and CMV-seronegative. The CDR3 coding sequence is TGTGCCAGCAGTTACCGCGGGATAGGTCTTGAGCAGTTCTTC. Its translation is CASSYRGIGLEQFF.